Listed below are T cell receptor beta chains from one sample, sequenced in a study of T cells in localized non-small cell lung cancer. The method was immunoSEQ multiplex PCR; TCRdb's version includes in-frame clones alone and lacks a portion of them. This sample has some 71,000 clones, with 70% to 90% found just once. The sample was peripheral blood, taken before any cancer treatment. The source of these receptors is a female donor of 60 years or more with stage I lung adenocarcinoma. Both conserved end residues are part of each CDR3. Fields, in order: D gene, CDR3 length, J gene, clone size, V gene, CDR3 protein, CDR3 DNA. D genes are given only for firm matches. Size is stated for part of the rows, as once, few or many counts, or as a class when the clone is expanded.

>NA|15|TRBJ2-5|NA|TRBV7-3
CASSSTGLGQETQYF
TGTGCCAGCAGCTCAACAGGTCTAGGTCAGGAGACCCAGTACTTC
>NA|10|TRBJ2-5|NA|TRBV20-1
CSARLETQYF
TGCAGTGCTAGGTTAGAGACCCAGTACTTC
>TRBD1|16|TRBJ1-3|NA|TRBV19
CASSRTGDRTGNTIYF
TGTGCCAGTAGTCGAACAGGGGATCGAACTGGAAACACCATATATTTT
>NA|16|TRBJ2-7|NA|TRBV6-6
CASSYSSGASMAEQYF
TGTGCCAGCAGTTACTCGTCGGGGGCTAGTATGGCCGAGCAGTACTTC
>NA|12|TRBJ2-7|NA|TRBV5-1
CASSEQTYEQYF
TGCGCCAGCAGCGAACAAACCTACGAGCAGTACTTC
>TRBD1|15|TRBJ1-1|few|TRBV28
CASSGPGTGWTEAFF
TGTGCCAGCAGTGGACCCGGGACAGGGTGGACTGAAGCTTTCTTT
>NA|13|TRBJ1-2|NA|TRBV29-1
CSVDSGTNYGYTF
TGCAGCGTTGACTCAGGAACTAACTATGGCTACACCTTC
>NA|16|TRBJ2-3|NA|TRBV7-2
CASSLVGTLSTDTQYF
TGTGCCAGCAGCTTAGTGGGGACACTCAGCACAGATACGCAGTATTTT
>NA|13|TRBJ2-7|NA|TRBV19
CASSKRTDSEQYF
TGTGCCAGTAGTAAGCGGACAGACTCCGAGCAGTACTTC
>NA|13|TRBJ2-1|NA|TRBV11-3
CAITRGPYNEQFF
TGTGCGATCACTCGGGGGCCCTACAATGAGCAGTTCTTC
>NA|14|TRBJ1-6|NA|TRBV6-5
CASRRIHLDSPLHF
TGTGCCAGCAGGAGAATACATTTGGATTCACCCCTCCACTTT
>NA|13|TRBJ1-5|NA|TRBV19
CASSPQGVQPQHF
TGTGCCAGTAGTCCCCAGGGTGTTCAGCCCCAGCATTTT
>TRBD2|17|TRBJ2-5|NA|TRBV10-3
CAISDVAGLSSKETQYF
TGTGCCATCAGTGACGTAGCGGGGCTATCCTCAAAAGAGACCCAGTACTTC
>NA|15|TRBJ1-3|NA|TRBV6-5
CASSQGSQAGNTIYF
TGTGCCAGCAGCCAAGGTAGCCAGGCTGGAAACACCATATATTTT
>NA|13|TRBJ1-5|NA|TRBV6-1
CASSEARSQPQHF
TGTGCCAGCAGTGAAGCTAGGTCCCAGCCCCAGCATTTT
>TRBD1|17|TRBJ2-1|few|TRBV5-4
CASSPPTGINSYNEQFF
TGTGCCAGCAGCCCGCCGACAGGGATCAACTCCTACAATGAGCAGTTCTTC
>NA|15|TRBJ2-3|NA|TRBV7-9
CASSLAGAPTDTQYF
TGTGCCAGCAGCTTAGCGGGAGCCCCCACAGATACGCAGTATTTT
>NA|15|TRBJ1-4|NA|TRBV19
CASSTRTTTNEKLFF
TGTGCCAGTAGTACCCGGACAACAACTAATGAAAAACTGTTTTTT
>TRBD2|16|TRBJ2-1|NA|TRBV6-1
CASSDWTSGSYNEQFF
TGTGCCAGCAGTGACTGGACTAGCGGGAGCTACAATGAGCAGTTCTTC
>NA|15|TRBJ2-5|NA|TRBV12-5
CASGLGGALQETQYF
TGTGCTAGTGGCTTAGGGGGGGCCCTCCAAGAGACCCAGTACTTC
>NA|13|TRBJ2-7|NA|TRBV11-1
CASSLALGLEQYF
TGTGCCAGCAGCTTAGCGCTGGGTCTCGAGCAGTACTTC
>NA|13|TRBJ1-2|NA|TRBV27
CASSLLGPDGYTF
TGTGCCAGCAGTTTATTGGGGCCGGATGGCTACACCTTC
>TRBD1|17|TRBJ1-1|NA|TRBV6-1
CASSDSDRAYLNTEAFF
TGTGCCAGCAGTGATTCGGACAGGGCTTATTTGAACACTGAAGCTTTCTTT
>TRBD2|13|TRBJ2-1|NA|TRBV29-1
CSVERENNNEQFF
TGCAGCGTTGAGCGGGAGAACAACAATGAGCAGTTCTTC
>NA|13|TRBJ1-3|NA|TRBV30
CAWSVAYGNTIYF
TGTGCCTGGAGTGTAGCCTACGGAAACACCATATATTTT
>NA|13|TRBJ1-2|NA|TRBV11-2
CASSQVGAGGYTF
TGTGCCAGCAGCCAAGTGGGGGCGGGAGGCTACACCTTC
>NA|14|TRBJ1-2|few|TRBV29-1
CSVLAPDRETGYTF
TGCAGCGTCCTTGCCCCCGACAGAGAAACAGGCTACACCTTC
>NA|15|TRBJ2-2|NA|TRBV7-9
CASSLRGFSTGELFF
TGTGCCAGCAGCTTGAGGGGTTTTAGTACCGGGGAGCTGTTTTTT
>NA|14|TRBJ2-2|NA|TRBV2
CASRGQMNTGELFF
TGTGCCAGCAGAGGACAGATGAACACCGGGGAGCTGTTTTTT
>NA|14|TRBJ1-1|NA|TRBV28
CASSLPQMNTEAFF
TGTGCCAGCAGTTTACCCCAGATGAACACTGAAGCTTTCTTT